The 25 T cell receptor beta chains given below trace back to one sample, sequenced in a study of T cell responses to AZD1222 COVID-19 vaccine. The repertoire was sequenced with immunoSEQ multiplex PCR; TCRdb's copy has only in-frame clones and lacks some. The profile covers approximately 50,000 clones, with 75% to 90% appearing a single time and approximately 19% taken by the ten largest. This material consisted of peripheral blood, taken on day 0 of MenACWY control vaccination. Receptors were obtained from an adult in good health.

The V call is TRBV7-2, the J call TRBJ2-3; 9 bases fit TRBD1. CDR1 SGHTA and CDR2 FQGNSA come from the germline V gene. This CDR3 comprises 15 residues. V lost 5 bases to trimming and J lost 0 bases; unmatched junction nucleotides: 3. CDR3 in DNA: TGTGCCAGCAGCCCGGGACAGGGTAGCACAGATACGCAGTATTTT. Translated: CASSPGQGSTDTQYF.

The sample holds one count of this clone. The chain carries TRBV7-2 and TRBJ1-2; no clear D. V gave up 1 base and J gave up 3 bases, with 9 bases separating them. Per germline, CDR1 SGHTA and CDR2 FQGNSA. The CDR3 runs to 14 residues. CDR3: CASSLGGGYYGYTF. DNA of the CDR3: TGTGCCAGCAGCTTAGGGGGAGGGTACTATGGCTACACCTTC.

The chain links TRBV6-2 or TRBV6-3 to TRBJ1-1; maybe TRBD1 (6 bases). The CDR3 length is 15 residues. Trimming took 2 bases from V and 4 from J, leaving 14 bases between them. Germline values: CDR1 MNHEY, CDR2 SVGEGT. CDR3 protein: CASSYGWGRSTEAFF. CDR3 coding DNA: TGTGCCAGCAGTTACGGATGGGGGCGGAGCACTGAAGCTTTCTTT.

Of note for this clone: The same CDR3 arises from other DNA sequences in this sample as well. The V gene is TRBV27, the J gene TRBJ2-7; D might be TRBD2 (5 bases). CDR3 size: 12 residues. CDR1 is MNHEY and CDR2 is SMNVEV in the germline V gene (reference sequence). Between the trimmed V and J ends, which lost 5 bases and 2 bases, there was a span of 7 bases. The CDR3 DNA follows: TGTGCCAGCAGTCCGGGAACCTACGAGCAGTACTTC. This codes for CASSPGTYEQYF.

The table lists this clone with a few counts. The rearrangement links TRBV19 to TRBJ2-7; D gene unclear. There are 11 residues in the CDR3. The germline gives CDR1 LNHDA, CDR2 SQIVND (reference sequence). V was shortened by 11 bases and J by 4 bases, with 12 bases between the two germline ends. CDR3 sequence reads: CASGELYEQYF. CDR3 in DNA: TGTGCCTCAGGAGAGTTGTACGAGCAGTACTTC. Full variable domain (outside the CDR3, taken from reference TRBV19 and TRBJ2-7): DGGITQSPKYLFRKEGQNVTLSCEQNLNHDAMYWYRQDPGQGLRLIYYSQIVNDFQKGDIAEGYSVSREKKESFPLTVTSAQKNPTAFYLCASGELYEQYFGPGTRLTVT.

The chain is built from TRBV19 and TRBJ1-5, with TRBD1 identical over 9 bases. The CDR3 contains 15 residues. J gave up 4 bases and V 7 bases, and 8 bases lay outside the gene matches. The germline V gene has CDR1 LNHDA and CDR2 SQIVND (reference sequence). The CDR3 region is CASTPDRGVNQPQHF. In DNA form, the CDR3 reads TGTGCCAGTACCCCGGACAGGGGAGTGAATCAGCCCCAGCATTTT.

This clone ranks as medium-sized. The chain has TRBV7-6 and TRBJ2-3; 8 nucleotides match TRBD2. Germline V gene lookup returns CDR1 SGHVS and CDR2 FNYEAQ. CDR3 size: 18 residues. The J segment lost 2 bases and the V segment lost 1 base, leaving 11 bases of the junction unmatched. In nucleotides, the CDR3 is TGTGCCAGCAGCTTAGGGGCGGGAGGATGGGGGAACACAGATACGCAGTATTTT. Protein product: CASSLGAGGWGNTDTQYF.

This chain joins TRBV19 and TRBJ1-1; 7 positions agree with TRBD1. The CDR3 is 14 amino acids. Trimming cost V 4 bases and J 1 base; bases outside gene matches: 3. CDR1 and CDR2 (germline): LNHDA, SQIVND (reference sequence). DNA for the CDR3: TGTGCCAGTAGTACCCGGGACAGGAACACTGAAGCTTTCTTT. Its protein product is CASSTRDRNTEAFF.

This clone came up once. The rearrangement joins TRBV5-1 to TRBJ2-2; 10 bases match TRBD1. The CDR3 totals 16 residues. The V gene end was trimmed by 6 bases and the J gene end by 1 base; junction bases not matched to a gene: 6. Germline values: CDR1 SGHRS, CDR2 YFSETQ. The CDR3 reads CASTRQGAGNTGELFF. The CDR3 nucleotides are TGCGCCAGCACCCGACAGGGGGCGGGGAACACCGGGGAGCTGTTTTTT.

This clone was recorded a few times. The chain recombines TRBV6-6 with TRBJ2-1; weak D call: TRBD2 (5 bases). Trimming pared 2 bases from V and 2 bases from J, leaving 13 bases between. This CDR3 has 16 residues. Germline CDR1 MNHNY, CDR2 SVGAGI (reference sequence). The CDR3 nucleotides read TGTGCCAGCAGTTACCCTAGCTCCCCAGCCTACAATGAGCAGTTCTTC. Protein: CASSYPSSPAYNEQFF.

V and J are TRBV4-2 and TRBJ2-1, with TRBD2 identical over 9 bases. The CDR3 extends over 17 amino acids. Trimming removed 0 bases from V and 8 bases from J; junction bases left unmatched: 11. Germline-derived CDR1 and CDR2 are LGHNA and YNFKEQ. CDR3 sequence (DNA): TGTGCCAGCAGCCAAGATAGAGTTGCGGGAGGGCAGCATGAGCAGTTCTTC. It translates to CASSQDRVAGGQHEQFF.

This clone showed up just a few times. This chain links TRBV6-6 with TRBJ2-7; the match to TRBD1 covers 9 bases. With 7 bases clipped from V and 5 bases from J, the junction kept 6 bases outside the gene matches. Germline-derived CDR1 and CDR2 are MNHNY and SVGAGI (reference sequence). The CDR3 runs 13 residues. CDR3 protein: CASTGDRVHEQYF. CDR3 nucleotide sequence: TGTGCCAGCACGGGGGACAGGGTTCACGAGCAGTACTTC.

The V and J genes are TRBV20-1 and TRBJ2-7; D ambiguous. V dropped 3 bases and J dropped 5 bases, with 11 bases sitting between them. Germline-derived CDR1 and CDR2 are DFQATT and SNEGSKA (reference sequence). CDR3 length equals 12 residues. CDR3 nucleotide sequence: TGCAGTGCTAGTTCGGTAGCCAACGAGCAGTACTTC. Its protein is CSASSVANEQYF.

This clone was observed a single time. The CDR3 bases are TGCGCCAGCAGCCAAGAAATAGCGGGAATGCGCGGTATAGACAATGAGCAGTTCTTC. This sequence encodes CASSQEIAGMRGIDNEQFF. The genes are TRBV4-3 and TRBJ2-1; TRBD2 aligns across 8 bases. Trimming at V came to 0 bases and at J to 5 bases, leaving 15 bases not matched to a gene. Germline V lookup: CDR1 LGHNA, CDR2 YSLEER. The CDR3 has 19 amino acids.

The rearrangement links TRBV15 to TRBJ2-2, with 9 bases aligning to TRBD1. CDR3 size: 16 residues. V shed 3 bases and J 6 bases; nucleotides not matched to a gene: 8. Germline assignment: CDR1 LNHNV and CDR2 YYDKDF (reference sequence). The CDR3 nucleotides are TGTGCCACCAGCAGGCCGGGACAGGGTTCTGCCGGGGAGCTGTTTTTT. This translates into CATSRPGQGSAGELFF.

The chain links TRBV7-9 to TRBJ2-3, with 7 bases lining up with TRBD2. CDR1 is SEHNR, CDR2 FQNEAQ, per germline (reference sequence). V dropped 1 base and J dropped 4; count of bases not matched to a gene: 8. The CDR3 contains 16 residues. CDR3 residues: CASSLVLGGSADTQYF. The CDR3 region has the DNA TGTGCCAGCAGCTTAGTACTGGGAGGGTCCGCAGATACGCAGTATTTT.

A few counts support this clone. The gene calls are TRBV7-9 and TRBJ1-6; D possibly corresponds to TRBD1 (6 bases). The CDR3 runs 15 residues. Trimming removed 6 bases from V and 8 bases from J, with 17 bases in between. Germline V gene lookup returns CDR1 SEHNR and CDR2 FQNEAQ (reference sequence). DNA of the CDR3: TGTGCCAGCAGGCATAACAGGGACGGGGATTCACCCCTCCACTTT. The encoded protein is CASRHNRDGDSPLHF.

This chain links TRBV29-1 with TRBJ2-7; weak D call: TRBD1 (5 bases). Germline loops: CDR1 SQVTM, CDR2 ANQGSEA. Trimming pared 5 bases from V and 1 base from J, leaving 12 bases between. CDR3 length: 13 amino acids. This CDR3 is CSVFDSRSYEQYF. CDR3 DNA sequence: TGCAGCGTTTTTGACAGCCGATCCTACGAGCAGTACTTC.

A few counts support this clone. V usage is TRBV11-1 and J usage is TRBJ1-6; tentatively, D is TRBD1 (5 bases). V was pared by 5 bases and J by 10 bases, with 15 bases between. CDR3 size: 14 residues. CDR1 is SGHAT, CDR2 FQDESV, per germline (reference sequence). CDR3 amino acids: CASSDTGSRSPLHF. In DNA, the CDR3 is TGTGCCAGCAGCGACACAGGCTCACGGTCACCCCTCCACTTT.

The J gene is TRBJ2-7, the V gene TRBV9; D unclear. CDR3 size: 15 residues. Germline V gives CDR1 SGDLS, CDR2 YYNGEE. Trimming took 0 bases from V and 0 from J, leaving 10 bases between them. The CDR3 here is CASSVGVISSYEQYF. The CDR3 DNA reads TGTGCCAGCAGCGTAGGGGTGATCAGCTCCTACGAGCAGTACTTC.

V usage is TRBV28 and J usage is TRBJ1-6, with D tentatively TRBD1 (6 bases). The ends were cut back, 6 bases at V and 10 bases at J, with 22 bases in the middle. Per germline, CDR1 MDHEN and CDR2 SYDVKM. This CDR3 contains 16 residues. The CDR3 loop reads CASSHSSGGRGSPLHF. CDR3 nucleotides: TGTGCCAGCAGCCACTCCTCCGGGGGGCGAGGGTCACCCCTCCACTTT.

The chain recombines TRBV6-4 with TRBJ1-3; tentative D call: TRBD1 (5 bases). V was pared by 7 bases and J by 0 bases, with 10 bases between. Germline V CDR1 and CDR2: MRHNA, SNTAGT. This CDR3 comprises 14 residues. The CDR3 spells CASIGHLSGNTIYF. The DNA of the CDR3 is TGTGCCAGCATCGGACACCTCTCTGGAAACACCATATATTTT.

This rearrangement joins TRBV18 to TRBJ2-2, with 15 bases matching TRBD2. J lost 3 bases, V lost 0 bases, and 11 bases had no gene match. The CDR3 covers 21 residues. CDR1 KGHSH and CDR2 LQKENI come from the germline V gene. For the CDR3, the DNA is TGTGCCAGCTCACCACCGAACGCGGGACTAGCGGGAGGAGGGGACACCGGGGAGCTGTTTTTT. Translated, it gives CASSPPNAGLAGGGDTGELFF.

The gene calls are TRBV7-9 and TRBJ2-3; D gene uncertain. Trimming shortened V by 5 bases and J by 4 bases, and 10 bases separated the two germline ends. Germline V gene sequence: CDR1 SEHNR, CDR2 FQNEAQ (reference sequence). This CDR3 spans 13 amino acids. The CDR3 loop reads CASSGIVADTQYF. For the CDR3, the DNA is TGTGCCAGCAGCGGGATAGTTGCAGATACGCAGTATTTT.

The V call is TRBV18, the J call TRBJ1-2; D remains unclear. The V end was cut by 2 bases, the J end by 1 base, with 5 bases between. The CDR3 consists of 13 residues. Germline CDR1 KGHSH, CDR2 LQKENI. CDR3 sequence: CASSPGVNYGYTF. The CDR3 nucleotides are TGTGCCAGCTCACCAGGGGTTAACTATGGCTACACCTTC.